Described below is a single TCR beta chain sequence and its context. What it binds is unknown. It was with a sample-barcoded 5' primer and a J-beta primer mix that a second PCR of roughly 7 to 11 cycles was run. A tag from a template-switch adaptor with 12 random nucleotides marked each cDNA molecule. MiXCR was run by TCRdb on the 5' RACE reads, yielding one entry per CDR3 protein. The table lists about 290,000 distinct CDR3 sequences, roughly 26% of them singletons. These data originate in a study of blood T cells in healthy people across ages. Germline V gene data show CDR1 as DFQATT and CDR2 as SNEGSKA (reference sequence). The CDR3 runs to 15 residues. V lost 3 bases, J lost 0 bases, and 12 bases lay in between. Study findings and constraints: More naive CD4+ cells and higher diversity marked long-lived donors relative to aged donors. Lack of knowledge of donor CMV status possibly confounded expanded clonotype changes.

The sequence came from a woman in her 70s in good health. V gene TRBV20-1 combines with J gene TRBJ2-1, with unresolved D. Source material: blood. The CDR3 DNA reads TGCAGTGCTAGTAGGTCTCGCGGCTCCTACAATGAGCAGTTCTTC. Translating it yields CSASRSRGSYNEQFF.